Below are 13 T cell receptor beta chains sequenced from a single sample in a study of blood T cells in healthy people across ages. The second PCR ran roughly 6 to 11 cycles with a sample-barcoded 5' primer and J-beta primers. TCRdb ran MiXCR on the 5' RACE reads and lists one entry per CDR3 protein. The sample yields roughly 930,000 distinct CDR3 sequences, about 48% seen once. The sample taken for sequencing was blood. The receptor source for this set is a man aged 25 to 45 in good health.

V usage is TRBV6-5 and J usage is TRBJ1-2; D unclear. V dropped 0 bases and J dropped 2 bases, with 10 bases sitting between them. Germline V CDR1 and CDR2: MNHEY, SVGAGI. CDR3 length: 15 residues. The CDR3 DNA is TGTGCCAGCAGTTACTCTGGTCCGCTAAACTATGGCTACACCTTC. This codes for CASSYSGPLNYGYTF.

This chain uses TRBV20-1 with TRBJ2-5; the D is unclear. This CDR3 is 13 amino acids long. The germline CDR1 and CDR2 sequences are DFQATT and SNEGSKA (reference sequence). Trimming took 2 bases from V and 2 from J, leaving 9 bases between them. The CDR3 is CSARSTAQETQYF. DNA of the CDR3: TGCAGTGCTAGATCGACCGCGCAAGAGACCCAGTACTTC.

This clonotype appeared once. The V and J genes are TRBV12-3 or TRBV12-4 and TRBJ1-1, with a weak D call TRBD1 (6 bases). Deletions cut 1 base from V and 4 bases from J, with 13 bases between. This CDR3 comprises 15 residues. CDR3 amino acids: CASSLGEAGVTEAFF. CDR3 nucleotide sequence: TGTGCCAGCAGTTTAGGTGAGGCAGGGGTCACTGAAGCTTTCTTT.

This clonotype was seen repeatedly, ten times or more. CDR3 protein: CASSPAGLWTDTQYF. The CDR3 DNA reads as TGTGCCAGCAGCCCGGCGGGTTTGTGGACAGATACGCAGTATTTT. This chain links TRBV11-3 with TRBJ2-3, with TRBD2 as a possible D gene (5 bases). Germline CDR1 reads SGHNT; CDR2 reads YENEEA. CDR3 length equals 15 residues. Trimming took off 5 bases at V and 3 bases at J, with 15 bases between the two ends.

The sample holds a few counts of this clonotype. The chain couples TRBV27 to TRBJ2-1, with D possibly matching TRBD1 (6 bases). The germline CDR1 and CDR2 sequences are MNHEY and SMNVEV (reference sequence). The CDR3 has 14 amino acids. Trimming cost V 5 bases and J 7 bases, with 15 bases left between them. The chain's CDR3 is CASSLQGDGNEQFF. The CDR3 DNA reads as TGTGCCAGCAGTCTACAGGGAGATGGGAATGAGCAGTTCTTC.

This clonotype was seen a few times. This chain links TRBV29-1 with TRBJ1-2; no definite D call. The CDR3 consists of 12 residues. Germline CDR1 SQVTM, CDR2 ANQGSEA. Trimming took off 2 bases at V and 4 bases at J, with 8 bases between the two ends. CDR3 sequence (DNA): TGCAGCGTTGAAAGGACGGTCTATGGCTACACCTTC. It yields the protein CSVERTVYGYTF.

This chain uses TRBV7-2 with TRBJ2-5, with 8 positions matching TRBD1. The DNA matches TRBJ2-7 better at its end, which makes the J call doubtful. The CDR3 loop spans 14 amino acids. CDR1 is SGHTA and CDR2 is FQGNSA in the germline V gene. The CDR3, as DNA: TGTGCCAGCAGCGAGGGACAGGCAACCTACGAGCAGTACTTC. Its translation is CASSEGQATYEQYF.

This rearrangement joins TRBV20-1 to TRBJ2-5; 7 nucleotides line up with TRBD2. With V trimmed by 3 bases and J by 11 bases, 12 bases remained unmatched. Germline CDR1 and CDR2: DFQATT and SNEGSKA (reference sequence). The CDR3 contains 13 residues. Here the CDR3 reads CSASQGGGGEQYF. The CDR3 DNA reads as TGCAGTGCTAGCCAGGGCGGGGGTGGTGAGCAGTACTTC.

The chain carries TRBV14 and TRBJ1-4; 9 nucleotides agree with TRBD1. The CDR3 has 15 amino acids. Germline V CDR1 and CDR2: SGHDN, FVKESK. The junction had 4 bases not matched to a gene; V was cut back by 2 bases and J by 6 bases. For the CDR3, the DNA is TGTGCCAGCAGCCAATTTGGGACAGGGTATGAAAAACTGTTTTTT. Protein product: CASSQFGTGYEKLFF.

This clonotype has more than one count but fewer than ten. It may be a read error: a sequence one base away is much more abundant. J is TRBJ2-7 and V is TRBV12-3 or TRBV12-4; 9 nucleotides agree with TRBD1. V was pared by 6 bases and J by 3 bases, with 9 bases of the junction left unmatched. There are 15 residues in the CDR3. The CDR3 is CASSWGQGARYEQYF. The CDR3 region has the DNA TGTGCCAGCAGCTGGGGACAGGGTGCCCGCTACGAGCAGTACTTC.

The chain couples TRBV5-1 to TRBJ2-1; 10 nucleotides agree with TRBD2. Germline values: CDR1 SGHRS, CDR2 YFSETQ. Trimming removed 2 bases from V and 5 bases from J; junction bases left unmatched: 4. The CDR3 contains 15 residues. As DNA, the CDR3 is TGCGCCAGCAGCTTACAGCGGGGGGGTAACAATGAGCAGTTCTTC. It codes for CASSLQRGGNNEQFF.

This clonotype was found a few times. The chain couples TRBV4-2 to TRBJ1-6, with D maybe TRBD1 (6 bases). CDR1 LGHNA and CDR2 YNFKEQ come from the germline V gene. The CDR3 runs 17 residues. Trimming took 8 bases from V and 5 from J, leaving 22 bases between them. The CDR3 sequence is CASRVGDTKVNNSPLHF. The CDR3 nucleotides are TGTGCCAGCCGAGTCGGGGACACCAAAGTTAATAATTCACCCCTCCACTTT.

This chain uses TRBV20-1 with TRBJ2-7, with D possibly matching TRBD2 (6 bases). The germline V and J ends were trimmed by 6 bases and 2 bases, with 14 bases remaining between them. The CDR3 totals 13 residues. Germline V gene sequence: CDR1 DFQATT, CDR2 SNEGSKA (reference sequence). DNA for the CDR3: TGCAGTGCCCCCCGGGGAGGTCCCTACGAGCAGTACTTC. It is translated as CSAPRGGPYEQYF.